The subject of this entry is one T cell receptor beta chain. What it binds is not known. This entry comes from a study of CD8 T cells in ankylosing spondylitis. Study-level findings and limits: As reported, disease-linked clones showed significant enrichment in matched ankylosing spondylitis synovial fluid.

CDR3 length: 15 residues. J lost 6 bases, V lost 8 bases, and 16 bases had no gene match. Molecular-barcoded quantitative 5'-RACE produced these TCR beta libraries. Each CDR3 protein is one row after TCRdb ran MiXCR on the 5' RACE reads. The sample lists some 250,000 distinct CDR3 sequences, 20% to 30% seen once, with 0.5% to 0.65% in the top ten. The clonotype was recovered from a male donor with ankylosing spondylitis or in good health (not recorded which). What was sequenced was blood, either unsorted or a sorted T cell fraction (not recorded which). This chain links TRBV12-3 or TRBV12-4 with TRBJ2-7; 7 bases are shared with TRBD2. This CDR3 is CASGDYGRERGEQYF. CDR3 DNA sequence: TGTGCCAGCGGTGACTATGGGAGGGAACGAGGCGAGCAGTACTTC.